This entry lists 11 T cell receptor beta chains sequenced from one sample in a study of T-cell reconstitution after alpha-beta-depleted transplantation in children. A library of TCRbeta sequences, prepared with unique molecular identifiers, was generated. A single record per CDR3 protein comes from TCRdb applying MiXCR to the PCR reads. The table records around 500,000 distinct CDR3 sequences, about 23% of them present only once. This specimen was PBMCs, mostly from graft donor cells, taken 360 days after TCRalphabeta/CD19-depleted stem cell transplant. These receptors originate from a boy in the first two years of life who had a stem cell transplant for acute myeloid leukemia, so the T cells may come from the graft donor.

The chain links TRBV6-1 to TRBJ2-3; tentative D call: TRBD1 (5 bases). V lost 4 bases and J lost 2, with 10 bases in between. The CDR3 totals 14 residues. CDR1 is MNHNS and CDR2 is SASEGT in the germline V gene. CDR3 region: CASSGAGITDTQYF. The CDR3 nucleotides are TGTGCCAGCAGTGGGGCAGGGATCACAGATACGCAGTATTTT.

The table lists this clonotype with many counts. V usage is TRBV12-3 or TRBV12-4 and J usage is TRBJ2-5; D is unresolved. This CDR3 region has 13 residues. The V end lost 2 bases, the J end lost 5 bases, and 9 bases lay between the germline ends. CDR3 in DNA: TGTGCCAGCAGTTTAAGGTCGTATGAGACCCAGTACTTC. Its translation is CASSLRSYETQYF.

At least ten counts were recorded for this clonotype. CDR3 sequence reads: CSAPEDRAPYNEQFF. For the CDR3, the DNA is TGCAGTGCACCCGAGGACAGGGCACCCTACAATGAGCAGTTCTTC. This chain joins TRBV20-1 and TRBJ2-1; 8 nucleotides align to TRBD1. Germline-derived CDR1 and CDR2 are DFQATT and SNEGSKA (reference sequence). V lost 6 bases and J lost 2; bases outside the gene matches: 9. This CDR3 region has 15 residues.

This clonotype was observed at least ten times. The chain couples TRBV5-1 to TRBJ2-1; the D gene is possibly TRBD2 (6 bases). The germline V and J ends were trimmed by 0 bases and 7 bases, with 29 bases remaining between them. The CDR3 totals 20 residues. In germline, CDR1 is SGHRS, CDR2 YFSETQ. Written as DNA, the CDR3 is TGCGCCAGCAGCTTGGCCTCCGGGGGAAGGGGTGGATCCTCGGCGAATGAGCAGTTCTTC. This translates into CASSLASGGRGGSSANEQFF.

The genes are TRBV18 and TRBJ2-3, with a tentative D call TRBD2 (5 bases). Between the trimmed V and J ends, which lost 2 bases and 2 bases, there was a span of 14 bases. Per germline, CDR1 KGHSH and CDR2 LQKENI. The CDR3 covers 16 residues. Written as DNA, the CDR3 is TGTGCCAGCTCACCAACGGAACTAGGCACCACAGATACGCAGTATTTT. Translating it yields CASSPTELGTTDTQYF.

This clonotype was observed at least ten times. This sequence joins TRBV12-3 or TRBV12-4 and TRBJ2-1, with TRBD2 identical over 12 bases. The trim removed 4 bases at V and 6 bases at J, leaving 4 bases unmatched. The length of the CDR3 is 15 residues. The CDR3 nucleotides read TGTGCCAGCAGTTCCCTAGCGGGGGGGCCCAATGAGCAGTTCTTC. This sequence encodes CASSSLAGGPNEQFF.

This clonotype was detected only a few times. The V call is TRBV9, the J call TRBJ2-5, with TRBD2 matching 14 bases. The CDR3 runs to 17 residues. With V trimmed by 0 bases and J by 4 bases, 5 bases remained unmatched. Germline V lookup: CDR1 SGDLS, CDR2 YYNGEE. Here the CDR3 reads CASSVAGLAGAGETQYF. CDR3 DNA sequence: TGTGCCAGCAGCGTAGCGGGACTAGCGGGGGCTGGAGAGACCCAGTACTTC.

This clonotype occurred a few times. This chain uses TRBV12-3 or TRBV12-4 with TRBJ1-6; D not certain. Trimming cost V 5 bases and J 0 bases, with 11 bases left between them. The CDR3 loop spans 16 amino acids. CDR3 DNA: TGTGCCAGCAGTCCCCGGTTGGGCTCCTATAATTCACCCCTCCACTTT. Encoded protein: CASSPRLGSYNSPLHF.

The chain is built from TRBV6-1 and TRBJ2-5, with 10 bases identical to TRBD1. The trim removed 5 bases at V and 5 bases at J, leaving 14 bases unmatched. Germline CDR1 and CDR2: MNHNS and SASEGT. CDR3 length equals 17 residues. Written as DNA, the CDR3 is TGTGCCAGCAGTCGCATACCCCAGGGACAGGGGAGGGAGACCCAGTACTTC. This encodes CASSRIPQGQGRETQYF.

This clonotype showed up many times. J is TRBJ2-5 and V is TRBV20-1, with D maybe TRBD1 (7 bases). CDR3 length equals 14 residues. The germline V and J ends were trimmed by 0 bases and 9 bases, with 17 bases remaining between them. Germline values: CDR1 DFQATT, CDR2 SNEGSKA (reference sequence). CDR3 nucleotides: TGCAGTGCTAGAGATCTGGGACAGCGCGGGGCCCAGTACTTC. Translating gives CSARDLGQRGAQYF.

This clonotype was detected many times. The chain has TRBV7-2 and TRBJ2-7, with D possibly matching TRBD2 (7 bases). CDR3 length: 15 residues. V was trimmed by 4 bases and J by 4 bases, leaving 17 bases between them. The germline gives CDR1 SGHTA, CDR2 FQGNSA. The CDR3 protein is CASSSRGAPIYEQYF. CDR3 bases: TGTGCCAGCAGCTCTCGGGGGGCCCCGATTTACGAGCAGTACTTC.